This T cell receptor beta chain was found in a study of T cell responses to AZD1222 COVID-19 vaccine. Across the study: Pooling of second doses given at about 4 or about 12 weeks was done.

Trimming took off 0 bases at V and 5 bases at J, with 6 bases between the two ends. This CDR3 is 13 amino acids long. From germline, CDR1 is SGHNT and CDR2 YYREEE (reference sequence). In the case of this clone: Its specificity is unknown.

Sequenced by immunoSEQ multiplex PCR; TCRdb stores in-frame clones only, minus some. The sample contains roughly 130,000 clones, more than 70% of which appear only once. Study conclusions and caveats: Females made up more of the donors, who were largely white British, and clonal diversity may have come out too low. Unmutated variant regions are reportedly targeted by nearly half of spike-specific TCRs. Spike-wide coverage was observed for vaccine-associated CD4 TCRs, with dominant responses at 160-218 and 743-854.

The clonotype originates from an adult in good health. The rearrangement uses TRBV5-4 and TRBJ2-1; D possibly corresponds to TRBD2 (5 bases). The sequenced sample was peripheral blood, obtained on day 0 of AZD1222 vaccination. CDR3: CASSLGRDNEQFF. The CDR3 nucleotides are TGTGCCAGCAGCTTGGGGCGGGACAATGAGCAGTTCTTC. Full variable domain (missing parts from reference TRBV5-4 and TRBJ2-1): ETGVTQSPTHLIKTRGQQVTLRCSSQSGHNTVSWYQQALGQGPQFIFQYYREEENGRGNFPPRFSGLQFPNYSSELNVNALELDDSALYLCASSLGRDNEQFFGPGTRLTVL.